One and the same sample provided the 16 T cell receptor beta chains below, sequenced in a study of cytomegalovirus exposure and HLA in healthy donors. The PCR had 60 Vbeta and 13 Jbeta primers. TCRdb's table, derived via immunoSEQ multiplex PCR, lists solely in-frame clones and lacks some. The sample consists of 100,000 to 140,000 clones, under 85% of them appearing once. The sequenced sample was PBMCs. The source of these receptors is a male donor in good health and CMV-seronegative.

This chain joins TRBV5-1 and TRBJ1-6; 9 bases fit TRBD1. V shed 0 bases, J shed 3 bases, and the junction held 1 base outside the gene matches. This CDR3 is 16 amino acids long. The germline gives CDR1 SGHRS, CDR2 YFSETQ. As DNA, the CDR3 is TGCGCCAGCAGCTTGGCGGGACAGGGCTATAATTCACCCCTCCACTTT. Residues: CASSLAGQGYNSPLHF.

The rearrangement links TRBV5-1 to TRBJ2-5; D might be TRBD2 (6 bases). Between the trimmed V and J ends, which lost 0 bases and 4 bases, there was a span of 10 bases. This CDR3 region has 14 residues. Germline CDR1 SGHRS, CDR2 YFSETQ. In nucleotides, the CDR3 is TGCGCCAGCAGCTTGGTAGGAGGGCCAGAGACCCAGTACTTC. Translated: CASSLVGGPETQYF. Full variable domain (outside the CDR3, taken from reference TRBV5-1 and TRBJ2-5): KAGVTQTPRYLIKTRGQQVTLSCSPISGHRSVSWYQQTPGQGLQFLFEYFSETQRNKGNFPGRFSGRQFSNSRSEMNVSTLELGDSALYLCASSLVGGPETQYFGPGTRLLVL.

V is TRBV6-4 and J is TRBJ2-3, with 8 positions matching TRBD1. J lost 1 base, V lost 8 bases, and 8 bases had no gene match. This CDR3 has 15 amino acids. Germline CDR1 reads MRHNA; CDR2 reads SNTAGT. CDR3 loop: CASSTTGGGTDTQYF. CDR3 sequence (DNA): TGTGCCAGCTCAACCACAGGGGGAGGCACAGATACGCAGTATTTT.

The chain links TRBV6-1 to TRBJ2-1, with TRBD2 matching 12 bases. The CDR3 runs 14 residues. Germline V gives CDR1 MNHNS, CDR2 SASEGT. V lost 8 bases to trimming and J lost 8 bases; unmatched junction nucleotides: 7. CDR3 nucleotides: TGTGCCAGCGCTAGCGGGAGGGCCGGCTATGAGCAGTTCTTC. It yields the protein CASASGRAGYEQFF.

V is TRBV28 and J is TRBJ2-1; TRBD2 might be the D (5 bases). The CDR3 contains 16 residues. Germline assignment: CDR1 MDHEN and CDR2 SYDVKM. The V and J ends lost 8 bases and 1 base respectively, with 18 bases between them. CDR3 sequence reads: CASWPSGSLSYNEQFF. The CDR3 DNA follows: TGTGCCAGCTGGCCTTCGGGAAGTCTGTCCTACAATGAGCAGTTCTTC.

Only a few counts were recorded for this clone. The rearrangement links TRBV11-2 to TRBJ2-3, with TRBD2 matching 8 bases. Germline lookup yields CDR1 SGHAT and CDR2 FQNNGV. After removal of 3 bases from V and 3 bases from J, the junction contained 17 bases not matched to a gene. CDR3 length: 19 residues. This chain's CDR3 is CASSFPGPGASGPTDTQYF. The CDR3 DNA reads TGTGCCAGCAGCTTCCCGGGACCCGGGGCTAGCGGGCCGACAGATACGCAGTATTTT.

The V and J genes are TRBV6-6 and TRBJ2-1; 9 bases are shared with TRBD2. Germline CDR1 and CDR2: MNHNY and SVGAGI (reference sequence). The CDR3 has 15 amino acids. V lost 8 bases and J lost 9; bases outside the gene matches: 14. The DNA for the CDR3 is TGTGCCAGCCTCCGCGGGAGGGGGCGATATGGTGAGCAGTTCTTC. Its translation: CASLRGRGRYGEQFF.

The chain has TRBV6-1 and TRBJ2-7, with 8 bases lining up with TRBD2. The CDR3 consists of 16 residues. Per the germline V gene, CDR1 is MNHNS and CDR2 is SASEGT. V was pared by 3 bases and J by 0 bases, with 7 bases of the junction left unmatched. The CDR3 protein is CASSDPRGGSSYEQYF. The CDR3 coding sequence is TGTGCCAGCAGTGACCCCCGGGGGGGGAGCTCCTACGAGCAGTACTTC.

V usage is TRBV7-9 and J usage is TRBJ2-7, with D possibly being TRBD2 (5 bases). Trimming cost V 3 bases and J 0 bases, with 12 bases left between them. This CDR3 has 15 residues. Germline V gene data show CDR1 as SEHNR and CDR2 as FQNEAQ (reference sequence). The CDR3 sequence is CASSFGRESSYEQYF. For the CDR3, the DNA is TGTGCCAGCAGCTTCGGACGGGAAAGCTCCTACGAGCAGTACTTC.

The V and J genes are TRBV27 and TRBJ2-1; 9 bases fit TRBD1. CDR3 length equals 17 residues. Unmatched junction bases numbered 8, after V lost 0 bases and J lost 5 bases. CDR1 is MNHEY, CDR2 SMNVEV, per germline (reference sequence). The DNA of the CDR3 is TGTGCCAGCAGTTTATCCGGGACAGGGTCAATCAACAATGAGCAGTTCTTC. Encoded protein: CASSLSGTGSINNEQFF.

This chain joins TRBV5-1 and TRBJ2-5, with 13 bases matching TRBD2. Germline CDR1 reads SGHRS; CDR2 reads YFSETQ. There are 16 residues in the CDR3. The V gene end was trimmed by 2 bases and the J gene end by 4 bases; junction bases not matched to a gene: 5. The CDR3 coding sequence is TGCGCCAGCAGCTTAGACGGACTAGCGGGAGTAGAGACCCAGTACTTC. This encodes CASSLDGLAGVETQYF.

V is TRBV11-3 and J is TRBJ1-1; TRBD1 is a possible D gene (5 bases). This CDR3 is 15 amino acids long. CDR1 SGHNT and CDR2 YENEEA come from the germline V gene. The germline V and J ends were trimmed by 4 bases and 5 bases, with 17 bases remaining between them. The DNA for the CDR3 is TGTGCCAGCAGCTCTGGCGGGGTAGGGGATACTGAAGCTTTCTTT. This gives the protein CASSSGGVGDTEAFF.

The V gene is TRBV7-2, the J gene TRBJ2-1; weak D call: TRBD2 (6 bases). The CDR3 runs to 12 residues. The germline V and J ends were trimmed by 5 bases and 8 bases, with 10 bases remaining between them. Per the germline V gene, CDR1 is SGHTA and CDR2 is FQGNSA. The CDR3 DNA reads as TGTGCCAGCAGCAAACTAGCAGATGAGCAGTTCTTC. As protein: CASSKLADEQFF.

A single count supports this clone. This sequence joins TRBV5-5 and TRBJ2-5; 14 bases are a match to TRBD2. Unmatched junction bases numbered 3, after V lost 4 bases and J lost 4 bases. Germline V lookup: CDR1 SGHKS, CDR2 YYEKEE (reference sequence). CDR3 length equals 15 residues. The CDR3 sequence is CASSQGLAGVETQYF. CDR3 nucleotides: TGTGCCAGCAGCCAGGGACTAGCGGGAGTAGAGACCCAGTACTTC.

This clone was seen a single time. The J gene is TRBJ1-2, the V gene TRBV7-3, with TRBD1 matching 10 bases. V gave up 4 bases and J gave up 7 bases; unmatched junction bases: 3. CDR3 length equals 13 residues. Germline CDR1 reads SGHTA; CDR2 reads FQGTGA. For the CDR3, the DNA is TGTGCCAGCAGCTCGGGACAGGGGACTGGCTACACCTTC. As protein: CASSSGQGTGYTF.

The rearrangement joins TRBV5-6 to TRBJ2-3, with a weak D call TRBD2 (6 bases). The V gene's germline CDR1 is SGHDT and CDR2 YYEEEE. V lost 0 bases to trimming and J lost 4 bases, with 15 bases between them. The CDR3 runs to 16 residues. CDR3 loop: CASSLGGGPGADTQYF. CDR3 bases: TGTGCCAGCAGCTTGGGGGGAGGACCTGGCGCAGATACGCAGTATTTT.